The present TCR beta chain was sequenced within a study of blood T cell repertoires in COVID-19. Study summary: Acute-phase and convalescent COVID-19 samples originated in the United States, Italy and Spain. PBMCs, B-cell-depleted T cells, or T cells were the source of the cDNA or gDNA that made up the material.

As originally analysed: For nucleated cells, counts were estimated from reference gene primer amplification. The repertoire was sequenced with immunoSEQ multiplex PCR; TCRdb's copy has only in-frame clones and lacks some. For V, J and clone size, that table is used; D and trimming come from the DNA. This sample has about 480,000 clones, with approximately 90% found just once. This CDR3 has 13 amino acids. V gave up 10 bases and J gave up 5 bases, with 17 bases separating them. The Seattle site enrolled patients during active infection and followed them longitudinally. The receptor was derived from a woman in her forties or fifties with COVID-19, enrolled during active disease. Sequencing was done on a sample of peripheral blood. The gene calls are TRBV12-3 or TRBV12-4 and TRBJ1-2; no definite D call. The CDR3 region has the DNA TGTGCCAATGCCCGGGAGCCGGCATATGGCTACACCTTC. It translates to CANAREPAYGYTF.